The clone carrying this TCR beta chain was seen more than once but under ten times. V lost 8 bases, J lost 2 bases, and 10 bases lay in between. CDR1 is SNHLY and CDR2 is FYNNEI in the germline V gene. This CDR3 is 13 amino acids long. The entry originates in a study of blood T cell repertoires in COVID-19. Study-level background: Samples came from the United States, Italy and Spain, spanning acute and convalescent COVID-19. PBMCs, B-cell-depleted T cells, or T cells were the source of the cDNA or gDNA that made up the material.

In the study's own analysis: How many nucleated cells were present was estimated from reference gene primer amplification. Profiling relied on immunoSEQ multiplex PCR, and the TCRdb table lists in-frame clones only, not all of them. V, J and clone size are taken as reported in that table, and D and trimming were inferred from the DNA itself. The data show roughly 48,000 clones, around four fifths seen once. Sequences were obtained from peripheral blood. The clonotype originates from a man aged 40-49 years with acute or convalescent COVID-19. The chain employs TRBV2 and TRBJ1-5, with unresolved D. CDR3: CASGGVGNQPQHF. The CDR3 DNA reads as TGTGCCAGCGGCGGGGTTGGCAATCAGCCCCAGCATTTT.